This passage covers 13 T cell receptor beta chains from one sample sequenced in a study of T cells in Graves' hyperthyroidism and ophthalmopathy. The investigators amplified TCR beta CDR3 regions from RNA transcripts. The HTBI primer set drove a first-round RT-PCR of the TCR CDR3. One entry per CDR3 protein results from TCRdb running MiXCR on the multiplex PCR reads. Among about 380,000 distinct CDR3 sequences listed, about 18% were seen once. Input material: blood. The receptors here all came from a man younger than 35 with Graves' ophthalmopathy.

This clonotype has just a few counts. Being one base from a much bigger clone, this may be a read error. V is TRBV5-1 and J is TRBJ1-5; a weak D match, TRBD1 (5 bases). CDR3 length: 13 residues. Per the germline V gene, CDR1 is SGHRS and CDR2 is YFSETQ. CDR3 bases: TGCGCCAACAGCTTGGACAACAATCAGCCCCAGCATTTT. Translation gives CANSLDNNQPQHF.

This clonotype was observed a handful of times. This chain links TRBV10-2 with TRBJ2-3; perhaps TRBD2 as D (5 bases). Per the germline V gene, CDR1 is WSHSY and CDR2 is SAAADI. Trimming shortened V by 2 bases and J by 2 bases, and 8 bases separated the two germline ends. The CDR3 consists of 14 residues. The CDR3 DNA is TGCGCCAGCAGTGAGCCGGGGTTCACAGATACGCAGTATTTT. Translation gives CASSEPGFTDTQYF.

This clonotype was detected once. The V gene is TRBV6-2 or TRBV6-3, the J gene TRBJ2-2, with D hard to call. The V end lost 5 bases, the J end lost 8 bases, and 12 bases lay between the germline ends. The germline gives CDR1 MNHEY, CDR2 SVGEGT. The CDR3 is made up of 13 amino acids. CDR3 in amino acids: CASSPFGSGELFF. DNA for the CDR3: TGTGCCAGCAGTCCCTTTGGATCTGGGGAGCTGTTTTTT.

At least ten counts were recorded for this clonotype. The V call is TRBV3-1, the J call TRBJ1-2; D is possibly TRBD1 (6 bases). Germline CDR1 reads LGHDT; CDR2 reads YNNKEL (reference sequence). The CDR3 has 13 amino acids. V shed 4 bases and J shed 8 bases, with 14 bases lying between them. The CDR3 sequence: CASSPHRESGYTF. The CDR3 nucleotides are TGTGCCAGCAGCCCCCACAGGGAAAGCGGCTACACCTTC.

V and J are TRBV29-1 and TRBJ1-4, with 10 bases fitting TRBD1. V lost 1 base and J lost 12; bases outside the gene matches: 11. Germline CDR1 reads SQVTM; CDR2 reads ANQGSEA. The CDR3 is 15 residues long. CDR3 nucleotide sequence: TGCAGCGTTGAAGCCTCGGACAGGGGGACCGTCGAACTGTTTTTT. Translation: CSVEASDRGTVELFF.

V and J are TRBV9 and TRBJ2-3; TRBD2 matches at 7 bases. The V gene end was trimmed by 0 bases and the J gene end by 1 base; junction bases not matched to a gene: 5. This CDR3 comprises 16 residues. CDR1 is SGDLS and CDR2 is YYNGEE in the germline V gene. The CDR3, as DNA: TGTGCCAGCAGCGTAGGCCTAGCGGACCGCACAGATACGCAGTATTTT. This codes for CASSVGLADRTDTQYF.

This clonotype was recorded at least ten times. At one of its ends the junction is not consistent with the germline gene, which may arise from a read error. The rearrangement joins TRBV6-1 to TRBJ1-2, with 7 bases identical to TRBD1. CDR3 size: 13 residues. CDR1 and CDR2 (germline): MNHNS, SASEGT. This chain's CDR3 is CASSSTGRDGYTF. The CDR3 bases are TGCGCCAGCAGTTCGACAGGGAGGGATGGCTACACCTTC.

This clonotype was detected ten times or more. This chain uses TRBV7-9 with TRBJ2-6; no clear D gene. The CDR3 contains 14 residues. Germline CDR1 and CDR2: SEHNR and FQNEAQ (reference sequence). V lost 5 bases to trimming and J lost 2 bases, with 7 bases between them. The DNA for the CDR3 is TGTGCCAGCAGCCCGCCGGCTGGGGCCAACGTCCTGACTTTC. This sequence encodes CASSPPAGANVLTF.

This clonotype appeared many times. The V gene is TRBV5-1, the J gene TRBJ1-6; D might be TRBD1 (6 bases). The V gene's germline CDR1 is SGHRS and CDR2 YFSETQ. V shed 0 bases and J shed 14 bases, with 12 bases lying between them. CDR3 length: 13 residues. The CDR3 nucleotides are TGCGCCAGCAGCTTGGAAGCGGGGGGCGCCCTCCACTTT. Translating it yields CASSLEAGGALHF.

This clonotype was found many times. The J gene is TRBJ2-1, the V gene TRBV3-1; either TRBD1 or TRBD2 may supply D (6 bases each). CDR1 and CDR2 (germline): LGHDT, YNNKEL (reference sequence). The CDR3 totals 15 residues. Trimming cost V 1 base and J 2 bases, with 9 bases left between them. CDR3 in amino acids: CASSQVRGPYNEQFF. The DNA for the CDR3 is TGTGCCAGCAGCCAAGTCCGGGGGCCCTACAATGAGCAGTTCTTC.

This clonotype was detected many times. V is TRBV2 and J is TRBJ2-3; possibly TRBD1 or TRBD2 for D (6 bases each). CDR3 length: 15 amino acids. Trimming cost V 0 bases and J 3 bases, with 10 bases left between them. Looked up from germline, CDR1 is SNHLY and CDR2 is FYNNEI. The DNA for the CDR3 is TGTGCCAGCAGTGAAGCTCCGGGGGCTACAGATACGCAGTATTTT. This encodes CASSEAPGATDTQYF.

This clonotype was recorded a few times. The J gene is TRBJ1-5, the V gene TRBV24-1, with 7 bases fitting TRBD1. The CDR3 spans 15 residues. V lost 6 bases, J lost 1 base, and 5 bases stayed unmatched. The germline V gene encodes CDR1 KGHDR and CDR2 SFDVKD. The CDR3, as DNA: TGTGCCACCAGTCCGGCAGGGGGGAGCAATCAGCCCCAGCATTTT. This translates into CATSPAGGSNQPQHF.

V and J are TRBV19 and TRBJ1-4, with a possible D match to TRBD1 (6 bases). The germline V gene has CDR1 LNHDA and CDR2 SQIVND (reference sequence). The CDR3 has 14 residues. The V end was cut by 2 bases, the J end by 7 bases, with 11 bases between. The CDR3 nucleotides read TGTGCCAGTAGTATATCAGGGGTGGTTGAAAAACTGTTTTTT. This encodes CASSISGVVEKLFF.